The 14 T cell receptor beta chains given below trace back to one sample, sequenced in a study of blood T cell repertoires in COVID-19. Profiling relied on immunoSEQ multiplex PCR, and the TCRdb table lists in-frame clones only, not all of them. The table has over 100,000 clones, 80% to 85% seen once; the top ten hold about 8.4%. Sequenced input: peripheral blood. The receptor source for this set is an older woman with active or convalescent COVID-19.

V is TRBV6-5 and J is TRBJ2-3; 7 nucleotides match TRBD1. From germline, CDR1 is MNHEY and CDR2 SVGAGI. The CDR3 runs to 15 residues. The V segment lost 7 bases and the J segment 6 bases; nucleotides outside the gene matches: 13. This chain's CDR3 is CASNLGDSAHDTQYF. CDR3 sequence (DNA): TGTGCCAGCAACCTAGGGGACAGTGCACATGATACGCAGTATTTT.

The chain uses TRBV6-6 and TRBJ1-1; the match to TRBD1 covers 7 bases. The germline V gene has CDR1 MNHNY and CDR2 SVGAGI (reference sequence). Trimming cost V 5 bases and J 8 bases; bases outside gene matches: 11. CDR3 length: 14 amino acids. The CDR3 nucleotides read TGTGCCAGCAGTCCACCACAGGGGCCGAGCGAAGCTTTCTTT. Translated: CASSPPQGPSEAFF.

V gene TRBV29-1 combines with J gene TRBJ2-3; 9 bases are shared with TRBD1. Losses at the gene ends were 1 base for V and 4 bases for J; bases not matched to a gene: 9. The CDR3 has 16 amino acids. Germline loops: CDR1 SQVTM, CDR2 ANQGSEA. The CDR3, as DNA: TGCAGCGTTGAAGCACAGGGGGCGCGTGTGTCAGATACGCAGTATTTT. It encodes CSVEAQGARVSDTQYF.

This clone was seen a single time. CDR3 nucleotides: TGTGCCAGCAGCTTGCTCTATAGGGGGAACACTGAAGCTTTCTTT. This codes for CASSLLYRGNTEAFF. This chain uses TRBV5-5 with TRBJ1-1; TRBD1 is a possible D gene (5 bases). Trimming shortened V by 1 base and J by 1 base, and 11 bases separated the two germline ends. This CDR3 is 15 amino acids long. In germline, CDR1 is SGHKS, CDR2 YYEKEE (reference sequence). Drawing the rest from reference TRBV5-5 and TRBJ1-1, the complete variable domain is DAGVTQSPTHLIKTRGQQVTLRCSPISGHKSVSWYQQVLGQGPQFIFQYYEKEERGRGNFPDRFSARQFPNYSSELNVNALLLGDSALYLCASSLLYRGNTEAFFGQGTRLTVV.

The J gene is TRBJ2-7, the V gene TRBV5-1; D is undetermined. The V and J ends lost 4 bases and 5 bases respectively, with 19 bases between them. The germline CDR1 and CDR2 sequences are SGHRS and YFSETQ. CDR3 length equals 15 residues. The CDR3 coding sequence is TGCGCCAGCAGCCTGGACGGGTCCCTGAACGACGAGCAGTACTTC. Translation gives CASSLDGSLNDEQYF.

The CDR3 reads CASSFRTSVYEQYF. The CDR3 nucleotides read TGCGCCAGCAGCTTTAGGACTAGCGTCTACGAGCAGTACTTC. The chain links TRBV5-1 to TRBJ2-7; 9 nucleotides line up with TRBD2. The V and J ends lost 2 bases and 3 bases, in that order; junction bases with no gene match: 3. The CDR3 has 14 amino acids. CDR1 is SGHRS, CDR2 YFSETQ, per germline.

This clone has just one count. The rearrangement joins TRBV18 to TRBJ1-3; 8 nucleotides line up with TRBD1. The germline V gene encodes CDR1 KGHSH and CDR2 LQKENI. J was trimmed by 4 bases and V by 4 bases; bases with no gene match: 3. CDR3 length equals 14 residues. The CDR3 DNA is TGTGCCAGCTCACGACAGGGGTCGGGAAACACCATATATTTT. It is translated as CASSRQGSGNTIYF.

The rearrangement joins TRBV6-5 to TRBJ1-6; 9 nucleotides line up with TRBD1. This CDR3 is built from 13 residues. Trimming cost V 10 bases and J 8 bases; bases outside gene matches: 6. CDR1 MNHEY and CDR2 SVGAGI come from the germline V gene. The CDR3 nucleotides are TGTGCCACCCGGACAGGGGAAGATTCACCCCTCCACTTT. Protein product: CATRTGEDSPLHF.

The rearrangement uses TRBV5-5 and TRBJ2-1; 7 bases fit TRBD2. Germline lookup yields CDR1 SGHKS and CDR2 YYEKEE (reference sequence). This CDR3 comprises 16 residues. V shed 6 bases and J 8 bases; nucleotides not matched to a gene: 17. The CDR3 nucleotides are TGTGCCAGCACCTTACGGGGGGTAGACTCCTCTCATGAGCAGTTCTTC. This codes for CASTLRGVDSSHEQFF.

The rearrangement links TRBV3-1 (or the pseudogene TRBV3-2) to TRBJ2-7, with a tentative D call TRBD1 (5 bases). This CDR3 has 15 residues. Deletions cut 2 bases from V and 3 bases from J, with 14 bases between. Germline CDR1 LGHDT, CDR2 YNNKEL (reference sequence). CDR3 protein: CASSQSLGVLYEQYF. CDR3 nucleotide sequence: TGTGCCAGCAGCCAAAGCCTAGGGGTTCTCTACGAGCAGTACTTC.

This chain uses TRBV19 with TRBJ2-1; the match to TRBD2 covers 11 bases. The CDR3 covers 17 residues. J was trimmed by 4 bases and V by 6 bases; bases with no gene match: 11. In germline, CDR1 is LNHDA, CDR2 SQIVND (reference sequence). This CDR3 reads CASSRIGLAGGYNEQFF. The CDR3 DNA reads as TGTGCCAGTAGCCGAATTGGGCTAGCGGGAGGATACAATGAGCAGTTCTTC. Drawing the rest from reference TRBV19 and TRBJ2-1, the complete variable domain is DGGITQSPKYLFRKEGQNVTLSCEQNLNHDAMYWYRQDPGQGLRLIYYSQIVNDFQKGDIAEGYSVSREKKESFPLTVTSAQKNPTAFYLCASSRIGLAGGYNEQFFGPGTRLTVL.

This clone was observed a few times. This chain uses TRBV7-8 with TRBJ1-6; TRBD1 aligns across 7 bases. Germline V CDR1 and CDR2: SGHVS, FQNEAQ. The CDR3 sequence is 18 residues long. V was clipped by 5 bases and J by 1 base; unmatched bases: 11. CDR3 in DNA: TGTGCCAGCAGCGTGGGCTACAGGGGTGGTTCCTATAATTCACCCCTCCACTTT. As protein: CASSVGYRGGSYNSPLHF.

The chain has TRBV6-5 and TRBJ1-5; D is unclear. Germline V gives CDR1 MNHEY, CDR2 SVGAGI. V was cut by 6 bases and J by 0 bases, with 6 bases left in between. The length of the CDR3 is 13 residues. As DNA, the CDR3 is TGTGCCAGCAGCGAGCATAGCAATCAGCCCCAGCATTTT. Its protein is CASSEHSNQPQHF.

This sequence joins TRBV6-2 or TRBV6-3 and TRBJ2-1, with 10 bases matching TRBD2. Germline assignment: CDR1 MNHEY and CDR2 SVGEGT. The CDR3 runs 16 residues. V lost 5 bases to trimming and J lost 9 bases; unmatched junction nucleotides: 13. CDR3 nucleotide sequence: TGTGCCAGCAGTACCGGCCCAGCGGGAGGGCCAGTTGAGCAGTTCTTC. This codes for CASSTGPAGGPVEQFF.